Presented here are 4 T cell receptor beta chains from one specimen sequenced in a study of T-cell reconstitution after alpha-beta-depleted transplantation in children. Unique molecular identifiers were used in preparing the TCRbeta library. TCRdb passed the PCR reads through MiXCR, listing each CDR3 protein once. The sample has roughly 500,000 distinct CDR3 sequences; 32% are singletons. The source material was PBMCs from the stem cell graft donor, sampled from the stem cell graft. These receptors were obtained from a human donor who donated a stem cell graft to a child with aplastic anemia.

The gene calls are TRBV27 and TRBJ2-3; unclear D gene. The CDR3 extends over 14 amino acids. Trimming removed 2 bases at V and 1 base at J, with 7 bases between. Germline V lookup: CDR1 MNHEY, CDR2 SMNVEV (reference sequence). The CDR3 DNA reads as TGTGCCAGCAGTTTAAAGTGGGGCACAGATACGCAGTATTTT. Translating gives CASSLKWGTDTQYF.

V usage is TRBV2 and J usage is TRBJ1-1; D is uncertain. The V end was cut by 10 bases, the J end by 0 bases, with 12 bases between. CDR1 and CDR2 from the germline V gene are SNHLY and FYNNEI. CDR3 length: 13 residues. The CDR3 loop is CATTKQMNTEAFF. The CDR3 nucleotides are TGTGCCACCACTAAGCAAATGAACACTGAAGCTTTCTTT.

The CDR3 loop reads CAITSNRPQHF. The DNA of the CDR3 is TGTGCCATCACCTCAAATAGGCCCCAGCATTTT. The V call is TRBV10-3, the J call TRBJ1-5; D not resolved. This CDR3 region has 11 residues. CDR1 and CDR2 (germline): ENHRY, SYGVKD. The V end was cut by 7 bases, the J end by 9 bases, with 10 bases between.

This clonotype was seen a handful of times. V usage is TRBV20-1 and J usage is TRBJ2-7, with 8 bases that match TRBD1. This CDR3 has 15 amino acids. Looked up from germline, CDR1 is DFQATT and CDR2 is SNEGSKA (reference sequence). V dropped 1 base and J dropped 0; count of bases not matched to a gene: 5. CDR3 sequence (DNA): TGCAGTGCTAGAGGCGGGACAGGCGACTCCTACGAGCAGTACTTC. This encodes CSARGGTGDSYEQYF.